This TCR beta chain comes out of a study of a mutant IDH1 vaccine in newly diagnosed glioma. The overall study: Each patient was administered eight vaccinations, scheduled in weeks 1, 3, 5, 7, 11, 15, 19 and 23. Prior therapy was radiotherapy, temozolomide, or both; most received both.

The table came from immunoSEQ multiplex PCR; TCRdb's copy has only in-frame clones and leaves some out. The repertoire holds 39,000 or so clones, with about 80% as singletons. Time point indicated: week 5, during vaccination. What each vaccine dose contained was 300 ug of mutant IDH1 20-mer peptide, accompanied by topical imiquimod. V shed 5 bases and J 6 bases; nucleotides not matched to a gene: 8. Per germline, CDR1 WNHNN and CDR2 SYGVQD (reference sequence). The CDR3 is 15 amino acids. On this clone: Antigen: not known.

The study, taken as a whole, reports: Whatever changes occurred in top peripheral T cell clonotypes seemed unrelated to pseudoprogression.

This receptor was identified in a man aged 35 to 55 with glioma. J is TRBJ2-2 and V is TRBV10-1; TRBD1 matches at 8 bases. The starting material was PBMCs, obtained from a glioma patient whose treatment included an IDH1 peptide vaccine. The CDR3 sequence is CASSNGQGMAGELFF. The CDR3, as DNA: TGCGCCAGCAGTAACGGACAGGGTATGGCCGGGGAGCTGTTTTTT.